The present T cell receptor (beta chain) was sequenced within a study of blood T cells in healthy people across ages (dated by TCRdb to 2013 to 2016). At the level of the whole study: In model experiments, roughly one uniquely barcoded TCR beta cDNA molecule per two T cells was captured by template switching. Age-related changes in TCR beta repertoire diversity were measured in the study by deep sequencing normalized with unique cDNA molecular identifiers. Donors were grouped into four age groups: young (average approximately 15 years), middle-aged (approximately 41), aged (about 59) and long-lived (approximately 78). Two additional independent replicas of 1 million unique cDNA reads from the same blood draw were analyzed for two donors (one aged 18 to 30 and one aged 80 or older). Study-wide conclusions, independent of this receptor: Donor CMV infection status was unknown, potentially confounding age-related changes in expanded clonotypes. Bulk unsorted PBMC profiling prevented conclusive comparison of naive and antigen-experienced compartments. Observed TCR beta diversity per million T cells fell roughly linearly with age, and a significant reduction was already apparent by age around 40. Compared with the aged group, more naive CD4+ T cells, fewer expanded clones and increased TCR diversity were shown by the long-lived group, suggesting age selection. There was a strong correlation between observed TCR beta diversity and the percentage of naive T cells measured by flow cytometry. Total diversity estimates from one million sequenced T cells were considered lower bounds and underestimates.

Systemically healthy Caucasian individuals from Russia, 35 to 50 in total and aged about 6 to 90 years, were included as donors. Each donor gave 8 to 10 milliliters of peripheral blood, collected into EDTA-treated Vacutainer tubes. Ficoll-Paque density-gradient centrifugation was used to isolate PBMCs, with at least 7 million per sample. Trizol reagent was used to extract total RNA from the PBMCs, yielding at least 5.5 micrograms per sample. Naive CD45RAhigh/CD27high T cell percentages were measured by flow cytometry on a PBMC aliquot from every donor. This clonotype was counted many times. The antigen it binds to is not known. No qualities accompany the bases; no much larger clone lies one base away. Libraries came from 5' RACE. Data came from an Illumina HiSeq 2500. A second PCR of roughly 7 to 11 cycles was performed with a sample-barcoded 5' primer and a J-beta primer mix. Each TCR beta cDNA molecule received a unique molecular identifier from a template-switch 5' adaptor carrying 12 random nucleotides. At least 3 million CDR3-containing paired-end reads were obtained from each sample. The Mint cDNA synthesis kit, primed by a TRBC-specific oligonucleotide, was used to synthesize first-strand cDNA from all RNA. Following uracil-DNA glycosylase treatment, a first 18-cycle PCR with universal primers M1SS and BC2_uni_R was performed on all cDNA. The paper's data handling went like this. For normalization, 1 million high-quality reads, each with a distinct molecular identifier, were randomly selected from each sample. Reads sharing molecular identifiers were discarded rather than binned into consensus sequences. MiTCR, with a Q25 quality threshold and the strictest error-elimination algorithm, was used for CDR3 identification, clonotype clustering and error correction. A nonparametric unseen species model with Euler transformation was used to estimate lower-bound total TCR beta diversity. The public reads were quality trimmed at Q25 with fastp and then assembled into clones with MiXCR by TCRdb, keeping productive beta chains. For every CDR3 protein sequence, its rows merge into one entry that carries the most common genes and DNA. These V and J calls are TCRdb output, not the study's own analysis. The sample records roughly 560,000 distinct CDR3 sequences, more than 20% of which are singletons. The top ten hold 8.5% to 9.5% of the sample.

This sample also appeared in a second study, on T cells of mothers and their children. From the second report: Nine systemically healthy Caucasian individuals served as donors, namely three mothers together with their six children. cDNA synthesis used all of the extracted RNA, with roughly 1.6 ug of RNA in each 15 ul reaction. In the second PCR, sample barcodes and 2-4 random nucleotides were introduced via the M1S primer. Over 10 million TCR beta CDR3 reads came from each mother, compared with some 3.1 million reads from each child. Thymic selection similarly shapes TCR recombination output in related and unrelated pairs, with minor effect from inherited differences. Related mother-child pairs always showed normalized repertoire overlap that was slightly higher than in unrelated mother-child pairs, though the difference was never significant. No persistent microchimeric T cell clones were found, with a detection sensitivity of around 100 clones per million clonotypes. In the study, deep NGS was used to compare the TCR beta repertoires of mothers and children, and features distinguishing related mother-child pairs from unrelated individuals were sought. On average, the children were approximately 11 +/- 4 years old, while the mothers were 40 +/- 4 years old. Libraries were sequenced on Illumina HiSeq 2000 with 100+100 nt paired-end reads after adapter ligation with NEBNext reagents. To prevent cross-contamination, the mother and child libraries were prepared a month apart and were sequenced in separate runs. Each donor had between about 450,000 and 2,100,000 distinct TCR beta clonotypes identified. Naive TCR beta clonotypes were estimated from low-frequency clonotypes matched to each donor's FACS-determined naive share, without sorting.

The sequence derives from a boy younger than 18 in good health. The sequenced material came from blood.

The DNA is as follows: TGTGCCAGCAGCTTACCCCCCGGGGAGACCCAGTACTTC. This is translated as CASSLPPGETQYF. The receptor chain draws on TRBV7-2 and TRBJ2-5, with no confident D gene call. The V and J ends are trimmed by 2 bases and 5 bases, leaving 9 bases between them. Counted from cysteine to phenylalanine, this CDR3 has 13 amino acids. Kept here is only the CDR3 DNA, which spans 39 bases and is read in frame from base 1. The germline V gene provides CDR1 SGHTA and CDR2 FQGNSA.